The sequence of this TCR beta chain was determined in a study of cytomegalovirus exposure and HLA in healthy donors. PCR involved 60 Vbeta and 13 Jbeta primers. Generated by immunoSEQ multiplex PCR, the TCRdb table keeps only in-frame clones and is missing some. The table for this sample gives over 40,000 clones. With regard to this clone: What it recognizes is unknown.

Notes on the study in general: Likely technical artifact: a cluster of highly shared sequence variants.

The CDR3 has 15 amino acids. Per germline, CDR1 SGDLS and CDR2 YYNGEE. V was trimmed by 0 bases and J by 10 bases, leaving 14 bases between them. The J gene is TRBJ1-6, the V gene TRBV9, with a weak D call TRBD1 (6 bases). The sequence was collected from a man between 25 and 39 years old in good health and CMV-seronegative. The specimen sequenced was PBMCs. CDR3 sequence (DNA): TGTGCCAGCAGCGTAGAGGGGGTAGGGGGATCACCCCTCCACTTT. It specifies CASSVEGVGGSPLHF. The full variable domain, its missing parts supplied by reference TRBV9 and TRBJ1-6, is DSGVTQTPKHLITATGQRVTLRCSPRSGDLSVYWYQQSLDQGLQFLIQYYNGEERAKGNILERFSAQQFPDLHSELNLSSLELGDSALYFCASSVEGVGGSPLHFGNGTRLTVT.